This entry is about one T cell receptor beta chain. TCRdb's table, derived via immunoSEQ multiplex PCR, lists solely in-frame clones and lacks some. The repertoire holds tens of thousands of clones, 80% to 95% seen once, with about 2.1% in the top ten. The data are from a study of T cell changes during pregnancy in multiple sclerosis. This CDR3 contains 16 residues. V shed 5 bases and J shed 1 base, with 15 bases lying between them. In germline, CDR1 is MDHEN, CDR2 SYDVKM. This sequence originates from a female donor in good health, enrolled as a control in a pregnancy study. The input for sequencing was CD4+ T cells from peripheral blood mononuclear cells, taken after pregnancy. This chain links TRBV28 with TRBJ2-4; D possibly corresponds to TRBD2 (7 bases). The CDR3 region has the DNA TGTGCCAGCAGTCCACGGGGGGCCAGGGCCAAAAACATTCAGTACTTC. This gives the protein CASSPRGARAKNIQYF.